The rows below give T cell receptor beta chains drawn from one sample of a study of shared clonotypes between healthy human individuals. Profiled with immunoSEQ multiplex PCR; TCRdb holds only in-frame clones, not every one. The sample lists around 550,000 clones; approximately 95% were seen once. Sequenced material: naive CD8+ T cells sorted from blood. These receptors were collected from a woman in her 30s in good health. The CDR3 runs from the conserved cysteine through the conserved F or W. D genes are given only for firm matches.

.,TRBV6-5,TRBJ1-2,CASSYGAANYGYTF,TGTGCCAGCAGTTACGGGGCGGCGAACTATGGCTACACCTTC
.,TRBV28,TRBJ1-4,CASSLLPRRPTNEKLFF,TGTGCCAGCAGTTTACTCCCCAGACGCCCAACTAATGAAAAACTGTTTTTT
.,TRBV4-2,TRBJ1-2,CASSSTGANYGYTF,TGTGCCAGCAGCTCGACAGGAGCTAACTATGGCTACACCTTC
TRBD1,TRBV7-9,TRBJ2-7,CASSTGQDAQYF,TGTGCCAGCAGCACCGGACAGGACGCGCAGTACTTC
.,TRBV7-9,TRBJ2-1,CASSSPRERYNEQFF,TGTGCCAGCAGCTCCCCGCGCGAGCGGTACAATGAGCAGTTCTTC
.,TRBV25-1,TRBJ1-1,CASSELDTLNTEAFF,TGTGCCAGCAGTGAATTGGACACCCTGAACACTGAAGCTTTCTTT
.,TRBV7-2,TRBJ2-7,CASSLTVRGEQYF,TGTGCCAGCAGCTTAACCGTGAGGGGCGAGCAGTACTTC
TRBD2,TRBV28,TRBJ2-1,CASSPFREGYNEQFF,TGTGCCAGCAGCCCCTTTCGGGAGGGTTACAATGAGCAGTTCTTC
.,TRBV27,TRBJ1-4,CASSFLLRGGTNEKLFF,TGTGCCAGCAGTTTCCTATTAAGGGGGGGGACTAATGAAAAACTGTTTTTT
.,TRBV7-2,TRBJ2-7,CASSRRQFGEQYF,TGTGCCAGCAGCCGAAGACAGTTCGGGGAGCAGTACTTC
.,TRBV5-4,TRBJ1-5,CASSLDGTISPQHF,TGTGCCAGCAGCTTGGATGGGACAATCAGCCCCCAGCATTTT